This TCR beta chain is from a study of blood T cell repertoires in COVID-19. Across the study: Some COVID-19 samples were acute and others convalescent; all came from the United States, Italy and Spain. T cells, B-cell-depleted T cells, or PBMCs provided the cDNA or gDNA that served as material.

V dropped 6 bases and J dropped 10; count of bases not matched to a gene: 9. This CDR3 spans 13 amino acids. Germline loops: CDR1 KGHSH, CDR2 LQKENI. In this sample, this clone turned up once. Methods used by the authors: Estimation of nucleated cell counts relied on the amplification of reference gene primers. Sequencing was performed with immunoSEQ multiplex PCR; in TCRdb, only in-frame clones are kept and a portion is missing. V, J and clone size reflect that table, while D and trimming were determined from the DNA. The sample includes over 120,000 clones, over 70% of them seen just once. This rearrangement joins TRBV18 to TRBJ1-5; 7 nucleotides line up with TRBD1. The sample comprised peripheral blood. The TCR comes from a human donor in a cohort sampled during active COVID-19. CDR3 region: CASSPGGGDPQHF. The CDR3, as DNA: TGTGCCAGCTCCCCGGGAGGGGGCGATCCCCAGCATTTT.